This T cell receptor (beta chain) was captured by sequencing in a study of spatial heterogeneity in lung cancer. Study-wide background: Across the raw uncorrected reads, a unique TCR and UMI combination was observed, on average, more than ten times.

Unique molecular identifiers tagged every individual TCR cDNA molecule. TCRdb re-analysed the 5' RACE reads in MiXCR, keeping a single row per CDR3 protein. The sample lists about 24,000 distinct CDR3 sequences; 8.8% were seen once. CDR1 and CDR2 from the germline V gene are SGHKS and YYEKEE (reference sequence). The V and J ends lost 4 bases and 5 bases respectively, with 18 bases between them. The CDR3 runs 15 residues. Remarks on this clonotype: Its antigen is not known.

Study-level findings and limits: Within tumors, counts of expanded alpha and beta TCRs tracked tumor mutation counts. Quantities of ubiquitous and regional expanded TCRs paralleled ubiquitous and regional nonsynonymous mutations, respectively.

Specified time point: sample taken at primary tumor resection. This sample comprised lung tumor tissue, obtained at surgery. V is TRBV5-5 and J is TRBJ1-2; unclear D gene. This TCR derives from a male donor with early-stage non-small cell lung cancer. CDR3 coding DNA: TGTGCCAGCAGCCCATTTCCCGGCGCCAATTATGGCTACACCTTC. It encodes CASSPFPGANYGYTF.